This TCR beta chain was profiled in a study of neurological immune-mediated disorders. Findings and caveats of the study: Subjects shared no identical expanded-clone CDR3 amino acid sequences, suggesting private TCR-beta repertoires in all groups. HTLV-1-associated myelopathy displayed the greatest TCR clonal expansion, and multiple sclerosis exhibited the smallest, lower than that of healthy controls.

5'RACE generated cDNA with 10-nucleotide random UMIs. TCRdb itself ran the 5' RACE reads through MiXCR, one entry per CDR3 protein. The repertoire holds fewer than 50,000 distinct CDR3 sequences, with about 13% as singletons. The CDR3 runs 14 residues. The ends were cut back, 5 bases at V and 5 bases at J, with 16 bases in the middle. Indicated time point: longitudinal time-point 3. Among the participants, healthy controls were blood bank volunteers in Maryland, USA. This clonotype showed up many times. What it binds is not known. The sequencing sample was made of PBMCs. The chain combines TRBV12-3 or TRBV12-4 with TRBJ2-7; D may match TRBD1 or TRBD2 (5 bases each). This TCR was sampled from a man in his thirties or forties in good health. CDR3 region: CASSLGTPSNEQYF. CDR3 nucleotide sequence: TGTGCCAGCAGTCTCGGGACCCCCAGTAACGAGCAGTACTTC.